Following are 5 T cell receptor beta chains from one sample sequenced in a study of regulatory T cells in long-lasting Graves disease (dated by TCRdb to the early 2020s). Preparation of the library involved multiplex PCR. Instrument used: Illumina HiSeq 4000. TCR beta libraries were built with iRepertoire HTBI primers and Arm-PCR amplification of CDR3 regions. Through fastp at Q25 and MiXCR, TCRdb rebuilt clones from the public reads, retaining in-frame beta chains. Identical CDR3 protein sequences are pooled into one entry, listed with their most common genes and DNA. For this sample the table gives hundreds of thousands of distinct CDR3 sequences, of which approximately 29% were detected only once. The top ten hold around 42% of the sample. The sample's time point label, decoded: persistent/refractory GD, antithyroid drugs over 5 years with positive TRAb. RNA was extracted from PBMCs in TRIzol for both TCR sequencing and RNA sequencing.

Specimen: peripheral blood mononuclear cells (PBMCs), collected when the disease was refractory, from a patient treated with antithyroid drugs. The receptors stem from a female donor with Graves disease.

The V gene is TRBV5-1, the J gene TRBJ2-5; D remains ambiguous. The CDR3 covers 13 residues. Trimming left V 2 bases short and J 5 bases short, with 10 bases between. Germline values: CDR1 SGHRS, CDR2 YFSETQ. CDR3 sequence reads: CASSLGSYETQYF. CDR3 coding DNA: TGCGCCAGCAGCTTAGGGTCCTACGAGACCCAGTACTTC.

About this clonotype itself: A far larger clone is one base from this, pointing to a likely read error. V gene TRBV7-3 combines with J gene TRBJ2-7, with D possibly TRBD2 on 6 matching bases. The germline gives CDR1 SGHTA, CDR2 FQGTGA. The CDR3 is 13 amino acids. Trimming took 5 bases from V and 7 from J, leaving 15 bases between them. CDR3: CASSLARGWEQYF. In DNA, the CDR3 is TGTGCCAGCAGCCTAGCGAGGGGTTGGGAGCAGTACTTC.

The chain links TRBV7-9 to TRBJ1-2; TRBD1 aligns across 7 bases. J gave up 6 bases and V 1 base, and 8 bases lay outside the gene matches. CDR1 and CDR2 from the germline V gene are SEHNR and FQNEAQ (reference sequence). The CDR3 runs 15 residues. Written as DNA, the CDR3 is TGTGCCAGCAGCTTAGGAGACAGGGAAAGGGATGGCTACACCTTC. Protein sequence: CASSLGDRERDGYTF.

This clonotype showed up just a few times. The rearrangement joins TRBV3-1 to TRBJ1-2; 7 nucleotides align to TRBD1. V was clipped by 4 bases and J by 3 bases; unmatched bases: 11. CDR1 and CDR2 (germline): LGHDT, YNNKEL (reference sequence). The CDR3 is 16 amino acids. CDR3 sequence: CASSPTRAGQYYGYTF. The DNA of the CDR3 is TGTGCCAGCAGCCCCACCCGGGCGGGACAGTACTATGGCTACACCTTC. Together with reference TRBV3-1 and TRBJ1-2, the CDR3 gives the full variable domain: DTAVSQTPKYLVTQMGNDKSIKCEQNLGHDTMYWYKQDSKKFLKIMFSYNNKELIINETVPNRFSPKSPDKAHLNLHINSLELGDSAVYFCASSPTRAGQYYGYTFGSGTRLTVV.

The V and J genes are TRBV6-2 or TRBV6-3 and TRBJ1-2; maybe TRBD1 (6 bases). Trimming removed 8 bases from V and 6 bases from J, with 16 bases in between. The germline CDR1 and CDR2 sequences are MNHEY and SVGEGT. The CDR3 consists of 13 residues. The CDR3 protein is CASVRGGNHGYTF. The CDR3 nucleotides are TGTGCCAGCGTTAGGGGGGGGAACCATGGCTACACCTTC.